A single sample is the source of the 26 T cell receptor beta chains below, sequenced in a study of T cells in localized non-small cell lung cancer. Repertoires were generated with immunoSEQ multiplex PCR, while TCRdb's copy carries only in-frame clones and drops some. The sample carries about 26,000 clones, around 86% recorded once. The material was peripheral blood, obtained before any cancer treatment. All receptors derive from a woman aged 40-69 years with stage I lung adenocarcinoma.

The CDR3 is CASSYSLRGYTF. The DNA for the CDR3 is TGTGCCAGCAGTTATTCGCTGCGTGGCTACACCTTC. The chain is built from TRBV6-1 and TRBJ1-2, with unresolved D. This CDR3 region has 12 residues. Trimming stripped 5 bases from V and 7 bases from J, with 11 bases between. From germline, CDR1 is MNHNS and CDR2 SASEGT.

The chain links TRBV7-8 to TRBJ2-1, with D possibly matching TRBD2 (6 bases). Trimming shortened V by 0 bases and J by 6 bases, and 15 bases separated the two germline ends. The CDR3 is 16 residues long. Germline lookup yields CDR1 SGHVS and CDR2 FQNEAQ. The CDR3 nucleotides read TGTGCCAGCAGCTTAGCGCTTGGAAGGGGACTCAATGAGCAGTTCTTC. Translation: CASSLALGRGLNEQFF.

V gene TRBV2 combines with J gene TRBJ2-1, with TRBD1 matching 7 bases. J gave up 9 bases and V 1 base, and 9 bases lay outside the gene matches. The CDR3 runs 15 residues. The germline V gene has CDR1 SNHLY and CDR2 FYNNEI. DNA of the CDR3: TGTGCCAGCAGTGAAGAGGGGACAGCGAAGGGTGAGCAGTTCTTC. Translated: CASSEEGTAKGEQFF.

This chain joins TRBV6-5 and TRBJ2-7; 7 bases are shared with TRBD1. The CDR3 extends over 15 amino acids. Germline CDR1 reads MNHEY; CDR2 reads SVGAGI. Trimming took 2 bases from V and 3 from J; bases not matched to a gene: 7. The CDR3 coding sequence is TGTGCCAGCAGTTACGGCCAGGGGGTAAGCTACGAGCAGTACTTC. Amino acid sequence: CASSYGQGVSYEQYF.

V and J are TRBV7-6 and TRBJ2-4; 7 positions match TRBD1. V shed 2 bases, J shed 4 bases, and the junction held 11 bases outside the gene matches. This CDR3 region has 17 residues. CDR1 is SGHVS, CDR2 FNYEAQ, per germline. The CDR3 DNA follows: TGTGCCAGCAGCTTAAAGCAACTGGGCAGGGGGAAAAACATTCAGTACTTC. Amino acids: CASSLKQLGRGKNIQYF.

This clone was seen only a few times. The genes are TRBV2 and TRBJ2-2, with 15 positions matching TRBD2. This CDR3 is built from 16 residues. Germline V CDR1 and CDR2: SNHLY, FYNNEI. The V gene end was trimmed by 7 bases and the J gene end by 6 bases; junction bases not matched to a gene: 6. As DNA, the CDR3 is TGTGCCAGCAACGGACTAGCGGGGGGGCTTCCCGGGGAGCTGTTTTTT. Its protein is CASNGLAGGLPGELFF.

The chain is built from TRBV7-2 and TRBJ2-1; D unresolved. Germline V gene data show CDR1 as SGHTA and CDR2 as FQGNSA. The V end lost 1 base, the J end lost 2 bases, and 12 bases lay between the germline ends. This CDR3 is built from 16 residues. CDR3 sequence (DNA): TGTGCCAGCAGCTTAGGGGGAAACCCCCCCTACAATGAGCAGTTCTTC. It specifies CASSLGGNPPYNEQFF. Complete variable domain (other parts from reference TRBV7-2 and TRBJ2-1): GAGVSQSPSNKVTEKGKDVELRCDPISGHTALYWYRQSLGQGLEFLIYFQGNSAPDKSGLPSDRFSAERTGGSVSTLTIQRTQQEDSAVYLCASSLGGNPPYNEQFFGPGTRLTVL.

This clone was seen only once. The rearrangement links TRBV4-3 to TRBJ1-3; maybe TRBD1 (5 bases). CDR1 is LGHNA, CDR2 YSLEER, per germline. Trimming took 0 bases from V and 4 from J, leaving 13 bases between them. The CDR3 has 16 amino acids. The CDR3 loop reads CASSQDHKAGGNTIYF. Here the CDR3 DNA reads TGCGCCAGCAGCCAAGATCACAAGGCAGGGGGAAACACCATATATTTT.

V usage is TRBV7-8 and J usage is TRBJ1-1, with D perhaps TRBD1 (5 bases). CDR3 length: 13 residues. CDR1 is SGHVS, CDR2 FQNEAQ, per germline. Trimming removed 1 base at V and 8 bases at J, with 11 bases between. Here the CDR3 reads CASSLVPDREAFF. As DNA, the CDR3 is TGTGCCAGCAGCTTAGTCCCCGACAGAGAAGCTTTCTTT.

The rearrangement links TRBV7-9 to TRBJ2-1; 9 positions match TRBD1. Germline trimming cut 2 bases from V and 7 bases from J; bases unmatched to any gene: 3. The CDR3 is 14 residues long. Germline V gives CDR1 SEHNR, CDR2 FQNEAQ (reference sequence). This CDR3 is CASSLTQGANEQFF. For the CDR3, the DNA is TGTGCCAGCAGCTTAACACAGGGGGCGAATGAGCAGTTCTTC.

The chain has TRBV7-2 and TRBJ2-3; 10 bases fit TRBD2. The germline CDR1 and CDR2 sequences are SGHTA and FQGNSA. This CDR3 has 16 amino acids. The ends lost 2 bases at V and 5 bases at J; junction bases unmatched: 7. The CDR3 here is CASSLKRGGRGDTQYF. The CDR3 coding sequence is TGTGCCAGCAGCTTAAAGCGGGGGGGCCGCGGAGATACGCAGTATTTT.

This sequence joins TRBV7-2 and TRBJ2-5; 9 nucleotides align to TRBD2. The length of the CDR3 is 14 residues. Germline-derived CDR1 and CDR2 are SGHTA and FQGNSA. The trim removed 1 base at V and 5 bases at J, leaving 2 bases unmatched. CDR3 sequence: CASSLGAGGETQYF. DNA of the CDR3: TGTGCCAGCAGCTTAGGAGCGGGGGGTGAGACCCAGTACTTC.

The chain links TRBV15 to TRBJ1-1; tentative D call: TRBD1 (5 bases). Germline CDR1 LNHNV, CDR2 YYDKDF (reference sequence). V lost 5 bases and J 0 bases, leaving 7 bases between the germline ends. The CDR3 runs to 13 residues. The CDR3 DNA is TGTGCCACCAGCGGACAAGTGAACACTGAAGCTTTCTTT. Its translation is CATSGQVNTEAFF.

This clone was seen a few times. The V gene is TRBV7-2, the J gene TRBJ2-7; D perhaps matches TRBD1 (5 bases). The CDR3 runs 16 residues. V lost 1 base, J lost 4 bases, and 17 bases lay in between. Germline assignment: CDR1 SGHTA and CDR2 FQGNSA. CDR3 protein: CASSLDTQAATYEQYF. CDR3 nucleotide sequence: TGTGCCAGCAGCTTAGACACACAGGCAGCAACGTACGAGCAGTACTTC.

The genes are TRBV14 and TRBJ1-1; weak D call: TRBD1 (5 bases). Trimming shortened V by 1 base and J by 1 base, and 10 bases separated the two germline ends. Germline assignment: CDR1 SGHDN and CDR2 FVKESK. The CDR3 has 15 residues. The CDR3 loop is CASSQVRGWNTEAFF. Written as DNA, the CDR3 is TGTGCCAGCAGCCAAGTGAGGGGCTGGAACACTGAAGCTTTCTTT.

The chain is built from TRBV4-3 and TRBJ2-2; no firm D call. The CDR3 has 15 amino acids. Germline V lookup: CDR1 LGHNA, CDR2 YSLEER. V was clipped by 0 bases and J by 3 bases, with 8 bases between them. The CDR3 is CASSQDRRYTGELFF. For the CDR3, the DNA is TGCGCCAGCAGCCAAGATCGACGGTACACCGGGGAGCTGTTTTTT.

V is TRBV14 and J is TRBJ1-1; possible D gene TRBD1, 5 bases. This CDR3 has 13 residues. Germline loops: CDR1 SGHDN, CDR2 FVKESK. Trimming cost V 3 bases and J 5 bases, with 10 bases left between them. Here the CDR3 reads CASSQTTVTEAFF. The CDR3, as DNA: TGTGCCAGCAGCCAGACGACAGTGACTGAAGCTTTCTTT. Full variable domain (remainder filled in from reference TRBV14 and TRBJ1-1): EAGVTQFPSHSVIEKGQTVTLRCDPISGHDNLYWYRRVMGKEIKFLLHFVKESKQDESGMPNNRFLAERTGGTYSTLKVQPAELEDSGVYFCASSQTTVTEAFFGQGTRLTVV.

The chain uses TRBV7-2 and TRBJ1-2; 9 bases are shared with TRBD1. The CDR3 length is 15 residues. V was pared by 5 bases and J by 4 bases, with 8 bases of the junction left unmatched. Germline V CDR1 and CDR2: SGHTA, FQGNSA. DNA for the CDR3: TGTGCCAGCAGCCCCCGGACAGGGGAGGCCTATGGCTACACCTTC. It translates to CASSPRTGEAYGYTF. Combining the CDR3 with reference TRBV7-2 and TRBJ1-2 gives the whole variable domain GAGVSQSPSNKVTEKGKDVELRCDPISGHTALYWYRQSLGQGLEFLIYFQGNSAPDKSGLPSDRFSAERTGGSVSTLTIQRTQQEDSAVYLCASSPRTGEAYGYTFGSGTRLTVV.

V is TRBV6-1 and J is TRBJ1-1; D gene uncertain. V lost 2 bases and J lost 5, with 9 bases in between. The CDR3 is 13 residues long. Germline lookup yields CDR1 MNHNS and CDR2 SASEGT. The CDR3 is CASSERPRTEAFF. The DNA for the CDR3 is TGTGCCAGCAGTGAAAGACCCCGGACTGAAGCTTTCTTT.

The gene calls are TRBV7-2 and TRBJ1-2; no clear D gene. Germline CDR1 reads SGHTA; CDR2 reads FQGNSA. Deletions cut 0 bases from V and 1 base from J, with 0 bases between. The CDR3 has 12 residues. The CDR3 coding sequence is TGTGCCAGCAGCTTAGCTAACTATGGCTACACCTTC. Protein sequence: CASSLANYGYTF.

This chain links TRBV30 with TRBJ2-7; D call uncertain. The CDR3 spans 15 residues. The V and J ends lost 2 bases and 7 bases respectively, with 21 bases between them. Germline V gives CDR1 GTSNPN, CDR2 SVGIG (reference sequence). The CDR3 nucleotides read TGTGCCTGGAGTCGCTTGCAGTCCTCGCTTCGAGAGCAGTACTTC. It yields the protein CAWSRLQSSLREQYF.

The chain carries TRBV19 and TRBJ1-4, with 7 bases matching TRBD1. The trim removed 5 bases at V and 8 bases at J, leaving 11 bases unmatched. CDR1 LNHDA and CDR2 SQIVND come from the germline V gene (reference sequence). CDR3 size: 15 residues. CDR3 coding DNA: TGTGCCAGTAGTGAAAACAGGGGTGGTTGGGAAAAACTGTTTTTT. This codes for CASSENRGGWEKLFF.

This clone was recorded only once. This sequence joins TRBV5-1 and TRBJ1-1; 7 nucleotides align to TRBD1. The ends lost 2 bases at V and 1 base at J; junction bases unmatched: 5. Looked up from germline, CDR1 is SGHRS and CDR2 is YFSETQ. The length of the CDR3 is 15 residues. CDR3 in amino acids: CASSFQGGQNTEAFF. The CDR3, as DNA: TGCGCCAGCAGCTTCCAGGGGGGACAGAACACTGAAGCTTTCTTT.

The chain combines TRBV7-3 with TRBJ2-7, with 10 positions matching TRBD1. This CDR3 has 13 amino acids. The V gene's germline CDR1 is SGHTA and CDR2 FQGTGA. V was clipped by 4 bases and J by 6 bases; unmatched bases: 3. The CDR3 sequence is CASSSTGGVEQYF. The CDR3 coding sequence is TGTGCCAGCAGCTCGACAGGGGGCGTCGAGCAGTACTTC. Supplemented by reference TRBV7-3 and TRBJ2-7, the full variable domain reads GAGVSQTPSNKVTEKGKYVELRCDPISGHTALYWYRQSLGQGPEFLIYFQGTGAADDSGLPNDRFFAVRPEGSVSTLKIQRTERGDSAVYLCASSSTGGVEQYFGPGTRLTVT.

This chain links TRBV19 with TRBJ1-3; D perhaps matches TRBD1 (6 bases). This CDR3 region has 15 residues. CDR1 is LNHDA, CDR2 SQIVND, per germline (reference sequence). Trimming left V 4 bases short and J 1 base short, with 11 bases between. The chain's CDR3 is CASSTGAISGNTIYF. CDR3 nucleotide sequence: TGTGCCAGTAGTACAGGGGCGATATCTGGAAACACCATATATTTT.

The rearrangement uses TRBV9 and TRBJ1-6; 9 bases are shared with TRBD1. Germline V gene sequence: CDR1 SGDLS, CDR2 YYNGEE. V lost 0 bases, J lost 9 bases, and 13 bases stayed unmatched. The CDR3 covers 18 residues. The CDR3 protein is CASSVDPGQGGRISPLHF. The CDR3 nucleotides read TGTGCCAGCAGCGTAGACCCGGGACAGGGCGGCAGGATTTCACCCCTCCACTTT. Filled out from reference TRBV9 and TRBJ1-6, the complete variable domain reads DSGVTQTPKHLITATGQRVTLRCSPRSGDLSVYWYQQSLDQGLQFLIQYYNGEERAKGNILERFSAQQFPDLHSELNLSSLELGDSALYFCASSVDPGQGGRISPLHFGNGTRLTVT.